The subject of this entry is one TCR beta chain. This sample is drawn from a study of cytomegalovirus exposure and HLA in healthy donors. Trimming pared 5 bases from V and 5 bases from J, leaving 7 bases between. CDR1 is MDHEN, CDR2 SYDVKM, per germline. The CDR3 consists of 12 residues. Primers included in the PCR were 60 Vbeta and 13 Jbeta primers. Only in-frame clones appear in the TCRdb table, and some are missing; sequencing was by immunoSEQ multiplex PCR. The repertoire includes about 96,000 clones, roughly 74% of them detected once, and 2.5% to 3% sits in the top ten. The rearrangement uses TRBV28 and TRBJ2-1; no clear D gene. Sequenced sample: PBMCs. This TCR was sampled from a female donor in good health and CMV-seropositive. The CDR3 loop is CASSERHNEQFF. The CDR3 DNA follows: TGTGCCAGCAGTGAGCGCCACAATGAGCAGTTCTTC.